A selection of T cell receptor beta chains follows, all from one sample in a study of T cell responses to AZD1222 COVID-19 vaccine. The data were produced by immunoSEQ multiplex PCR, yet TCRdb's version contains in-frame clones alone and is incomplete. The sample has roughly 96,000 clones; roughly 88% are singletons. This specimen was peripheral blood, taken 28 days after the second AZD1222 dose. The receptors come from an adult who received the AZD1222 COVID-19 vaccine. Both conserved end residues are part of each CDR3. The order of the fields is clone size, V gene, D gene, CDR3 length, J gene, CDR3 DNA, CDR3 protein. The D gene is left open where the match is weak. The size field is filled for only some rows; it gives once, few, many or a size class.

.	TRBV19	TRBD1	14	TRBJ1-1	TGTGCCAGTAGGCGGGACAGACACAACACTGAAGCTTTCTTT	CASRRDRHNTEAFF
.	TRBV5-5	TRBD1	15	TRBJ2-7	TGTGCCAGCAGCTCGCTTAGGACAGGGATGGACGAGCAGTACTTC	CASSSLRTGMDEQYF
.	TRBV19	TRBD1	12	TRBJ2-7	TGTGCCAGTACGGACAGGGGCTACGAGCAGTACTTC	CASTDRGYEQYF
.	TRBV4-1	.	13	TRBJ2-7	TGCGCCAGCAGCCAGGGGCTCCCCTACGAGCAGTACTTC	CASSQGLPYEQYF
.	TRBV29-1	.	15	TRBJ2-7	TGCAGCGTTGAAGATGGAAGGGAAGGGGCCTACGAGCAGTACTTC	CSVEDGREGAYEQYF
.	TRBV19	TRBD1	15	TRBJ1-5	TGTGCCAGTAGTCCGGGGACAGATAGCAATCAGCCCCAGCATTTT	CASSPGTDSNQPQHF
.	TRBV3-1/TRBV3-2	.	14	TRBJ2-7	TGTGCCAGCAGCCAGGGGCTAACTTCCTACGAGCAGTACTTC	CASSQGLTSYEQYF
few	TRBV5-1	TRBD1	15	TRBJ1-6	TGCGCCAGCAGCTGGGGACAGGGGTACAATTCACCCCTCCACTTT	CASSWGQGYNSPLHF
once	TRBV9	.	12	TRBJ1-1	TGTGCCAGCAGCGTAGTAGGGACTGAAGCTTTCTTT	CASSVVGTEAFF
.	TRBV28	.	13	TRBJ1-2	TGTGCCAGCAGTATGAGACAGGTCTATGGCTACACCTTC	CASSMRQVYGYTF
.	TRBV10-1	.	13	TRBJ2-1	TGCGCCAGCAGTATCACAGGGCTAGGAAAGCAGTTCTTC	CASSITGLGKQFF
.	TRBV6-2/TRBV6-3	.	15	TRBJ1-6	TGTGCCAGCAGTTACCGACCCCCCTCCGATTCACCCCTCCACTTT	CASSYRPPSDSPLHF
.	TRBV7-3	TRBD2	17	TRBJ2-1	TGTGCCAGCAGCTTAACTCCAAGACTAGCGGGAGTTGGTGAGCAGTTCTTC	CASSLTPRLAGVGEQFF
medium-sized	TRBV6-5	TRBD2	16	TRBJ2-5	TGTGCCAGCAGCTACCTTGGCGGGAGGGCCGGGGAGACCCAGTACTTC	CASSYLGGRAGETQYF
.	TRBV7-2	.	13	TRBJ1-1	TGTGCCAGCAGCCCCCGACGGGACACTGAAGCTTTCTTT	CASSPRRDTEAFF
.	TRBV7-2	.	15	TRBJ1-2	TGTGCCAGCAGCTTAGCACCGGGAGGGCAGGGGGGCTACACCTTC	CASSLAPGGQGGYTF
.	TRBV30	TRBD2	17	TRBJ2-2	TGTGCCACAACGATGCTAGCGGGTTATGGGGGCACCGGGGAGCTGTTTTTT	CATTMLAGYGGTGELFF
many	TRBV11-2	.	15	TRBJ1-5	TGTGCCAGCAGCTTAGATATAGGGGGCAATCAGCCCCAGCATTTT	CASSLDIGGNQPQHF
.	TRBV9	TRBD2	15	TRBJ2-3	TGTGCCAGCAGCGTAGAGCTAGCGGGAGCAGATACGCAGTATTTT	CASSVELAGADTQYF
.	TRBV19	.	15	TRBJ2-4	TGTGCCAGTAGGGCCCTCGGGGTAGCCAAAAACATTCAGTACTTC	CASRALGVAKNIQYF
once	TRBV30	.	14	TRBJ1-2	TGTGCCTGGAGGGGAGGATGGGCAGGGGATGGCTACACCTTC	CAWRGGWAGDGYTF
.	TRBV6-5	TRBD1	15	TRBJ2-7	TGTGCCACCCAGACCTTACAGGGGGGCCCCTACGAGCAGTACTTC	CATQTLQGGPYEQYF
.	TRBV28	TRBD2	14	TRBJ2-7	TGTGCCAGCAGGCCAGCGGGAGTATCGGTAGAGCAGTACTTC	CASRPAGVSVEQYF
.	TRBV20-1	.	14	TRBJ2-3	TGCAGTGCTAGTGTAGGACGAAGCACAGATACGCAGTATTTT	CSASVGRSTDTQYF
.	TRBV28	.	16	TRBJ2-7	TGTGCCAGCAATGGGCCTCCGGGACTGAGCCGATACGAGCAGTACTTC	CASNGPPGLSRYEQYF
.	TRBV9	TRBD1	18	TRBJ2-7	TGTGCCAGCAGCGTAGTTGTATCAGGGGGTGGGTTTCCGTACGAGCAGTACTTC	CASSVVVSGGGFPYEQYF
.	TRBV5-1	TRBD1	12	TRBJ2-7	TGCGCCAGCAGCTTAACAGGGGATGAGGGGTACTTC	CASSLTGDEGYF
.	TRBV6-5	.	15	TRBJ2-6	TGTGCCAGCAGTTACAGTGGCTCGGGGGCCAACGTCCTGACTTTC	CASSYSGSGANVLTF
.	TRBV3-1/TRBV3-2	.	13	TRBJ1-2	TGTGCCAGCAGCCAACTCGGCGAAAATGGCTACACCTTC	CASSQLGENGYTF
few	TRBV6-5	.	13	TRBJ1-2	TGTGCCAGCAGCCAAACCAGGGTACGGGGCTACACCTTC	CASSQTRVRGYTF
few	TRBV3-1/TRBV3-2	.	18	TRBJ2-1	TGTGCCACCAGACCCGTTTCCGGCGGGTTTAGCTCCTACAATGAGCAGTTCTTC	CATRPVSGGFSSYNEQFF
.	TRBV5-1	.	15	TRBJ2-1	TGCGCCAGCAGCTCCCGGGACACCGGTAGGGATGAGCAGTTCTTC	CASSSRDTGRDEQFF
.	TRBV7-6	.	15	TRBJ1-4	TGTGCCAGCAGCTTACAGGGGCCCCCTTCTGAAAAACTGTTTTTT	CASSLQGPPSEKLFF
.	TRBV9	TRBD2	17	TRBJ2-1	TGTGCCAGCAGCGTCGGGACTAGCGGGGGTTCCTACAATGAGCAGTTCTTC	CASSVGTSGGSYNEQFF
.	TRBV7-3	.	13	TRBJ2-3	TGTGCCAGCAGTCATCCGGGACTCCCTACGCAGTATTTT	CASSHPGLPTQYF
.	TRBV30	.	15	TRBJ1-3	TGTGCCTGGAGCGGGGAGGCCGCCTCTGGAAACACCATATATTTT	CAWSGEAASGNTIYF
.	TRBV5-4	.	13	TRBJ2-5	TGTGCCAGCAGCTTGGATGGGAGCCAGACCCAGTACTTC	CASSLDGSQTQYF
.	TRBV28	TRBD1	15	TRBJ2-7	TGTGCCAGCAGTTTAAGTATCAGGGGGCTTTACGAGCAGTACTTC	CASSLSIRGLYEQYF
.	TRBV13	TRBD2	17	TRBJ2-3	TGTGCCAGCAGCTTAGAGGCGTCTAGCGGGGGGGGAGATACGCAGTATTTT	CASSLEASSGGGDTQYF
.	TRBV9	TRBD2	15	TRBJ2-5	TGTGCCAGCAGCGTAACTAGCGGGGCCCAAGAGACCCAGTACTTC	CASSVTSGAQETQYF
.	TRBV27	TRBD1	16	TRBJ1-6	TGTGCCAGCAGTCTACAAGACAGGGCAGGGAATTCACCCCTCCACTTT	CASSLQDRAGNSPLHF
.	TRBV27	TRBD2	15	TRBJ2-5	TGTGCCAGCAGTCAAGCGGGGACGACCGGAGAGACCCAGTACTTC	CASSQAGTTGETQYF
.	TRBV4-2	TRBD2	16	TRBJ2-7	TGTGCCAGCAGCCAAGATGAGGGTAGCGGGGGCTACGAGCAGTACTTC	CASSQDEGSGGYEQYF
once	TRBV5-1	.	14	TRBJ2-3	TGCGCCAGCAGCTTTGGACTAACCACAGATACGCAGTATTTT	CASSFGLTTDTQYF
.	TRBV11-2	TRBD1	16	TRBJ1-3	TGTGCCAGCAGCTTAGCCTCACAGGGGGCTGGAAACACCATATATTTT	CASSLASQGAGNTIYF
.	TRBV27	.	14	TRBJ2-7	TGTGCCAGCAGTTTTGCCGACAACACCTACGAGCAGTACTTC	CASSFADNTYEQYF
.	TRBV5-1	TRBD2	16	TRBJ2-5	TGCGCCAGCAGCTTACTTGCTAGCGGGAGGGAAGAGACCCAGTACTTC	CASSLLASGREETQYF
.	TRBV27	.	12	TRBJ1-6	TGTGCCAGCAGCTCCACAGGGAGCCCCCTCCACTTT	CASSSTGSPLHF
once	TRBV19	TRBD1	15	TRBJ1-4	TGTGCCAGTAGTATAGATTGGACAGGGCGCGAAAAACTGTTTTTT	CASSIDWTGREKLFF
.	TRBV18	.	14	TRBJ1-1	TGTGCCAGCTCAAGCCTGAAGACGGTCGCTGAAGCTTTCTTT	CASSSLKTVAEAFF
.	TRBV7-2	TRBD1	16	TRBJ1-5	TGTGCCAGCAGCCCCGGACAGGGGTACACCAATCAGCCCCAGCATTTT	CASSPGQGYTNQPQHF
.	TRBV27	TRBD1	15	TRBJ2-2	TGTGCCAGCAGGAAGGGACAGGGGAGCACCGGGGAGCTGTTTTTT	CASRKGQGSTGELFF
few	TRBV7-3	.	15	TRBJ2-6	TGTGCCAGCAGCTTAGGGCAGATTGGGGCCAACGTCCTGACTTTC	CASSLGQIGANVLTF
.	TRBV27	TRBD1	16	TRBJ1-2	TGTGCCAGCAGCCCCTGGAGGGGACAGGTCTCGGGAGGCTACACCTTC	CASSPWRGQVSGGYTF
once	TRBV6-5	.	16	TRBJ1-4	TGTGCCAGCAGTTCCCTACAAAGGGGTGGTAATGAAAAACTGTTTTTT	CASSSLQRGGNEKLFF
once	TRBV11-2	.	14	TRBJ1-2	TGTGCCAGCGGTAGCGCAGGGCAGTACTATGGCTACACCTTC	CASGSAGQYYGYTF
.	TRBV6-5	.	15	TRBJ2-2	TGTGCCAGCAGTTACGAAGGGTTGGACACCGGGGAGCTGTTTTTT	CASSYEGLDTGELFF
.	TRBV27	.	14	TRBJ1-2	TGTGCCAGCAGTTCGGACATCCAGTACTATGGCTACACCTTC	CASSSDIQYYGYTF
.	TRBV19	.	15	TRBJ2-1	TGTGCCAGTAGGAAGGGTATAGCCAGTTACAATGAGCAGTTCTTC	CASRKGIASYNEQFF